One and the same sample provided the 25 T cell receptor beta chains below, sequenced in a study of shared clonotypes between healthy human individuals. Clones were sequenced by immunoSEQ multiplex PCR, and TCRdb holds only the in-frame ones, with some missing. The sample records roughly 810,000 clones, 90% to 97% being singletons. Positive CCR7 selection of CD45RO-negative cells yielded the naive CD8 cells, and terminally differentiated effector memory CD45RA+ cells were excluded. Sequencing input: naive CD8+ T cells sorted from blood. Receptors were obtained from a man aged 25-45 years in good health.

The genes are TRBV28 and TRBJ1-1; maybe TRBD1 (5 bases). The V gene lost 2 bases and the J gene lost 7 bases, with 8 bases spanning the gap. Germline loops: CDR1 MDHEN, CDR2 SYDVKM. CDR3 length equals 12 residues. DNA of the CDR3: TGTGCCAGCAGTTTAGGCAGGGTTGAAGCTTTCTTT. It is translated as CASSLGRVEAFF.

V is TRBV29-1 and J is TRBJ2-3; D unclear. The germline V and J ends were trimmed by 6 bases and 4 bases, with 20 bases remaining between them. This CDR3 is built from 15 residues. CDR1 SQVTM and CDR2 ANQGSEA come from the germline V gene. The CDR3 loop reads CSVLWVETLPDTQYF. The CDR3 DNA reads TGCAGCGTCCTATGGGTCGAGACTCTCCCAGATACGCAGTATTTT.

This clone was seen just once. The CDR3 sequence: CASSVDGGQNTYEQYF. For the CDR3, the DNA is TGTGCCAGCAGCGTAGACGGTGGGCAGAATACCTACGAGCAGTACTTC. The chain is built from TRBV9 and TRBJ2-7; D is undetermined. The V gene's germline CDR1 is SGDLS and CDR2 YYNGEE. CDR3 length equals 16 residues. V lost 0 bases to trimming and J lost 2 bases, with 15 bases between them.

The CDR3 protein is CASSFAVNSYNEQFF. CDR3 DNA: TGTGCCAGCAGCTTTGCGGTGAACTCCTACAATGAGCAGTTCTTC. The chain has TRBV7-8 and TRBJ2-1, with D hard to call. Germline V gene data show CDR1 as SGHVS and CDR2 as FQNEAQ. The V gene lost 3 bases and the J gene lost 0 bases, with 9 bases spanning the gap. The CDR3 totals 15 residues.

The chain uses TRBV4-2 and TRBJ2-1; 7 nucleotides align to TRBD2. CDR1 is LGHNA and CDR2 is YNFKEQ in the germline V gene. V shed 0 bases, J shed 4 bases, and the junction held 9 bases outside the gene matches. CDR3 size: 17 residues. The CDR3 DNA reads TGTGCCAGCAGCCAAGATCTACTGCTAGCGGTTTACAATGAGCAGTTCTTC. The encoded protein is CASSQDLLLAVYNEQFF.

The rearrangement joins TRBV4-1 to TRBJ2-2; 7 nucleotides align to TRBD1. CDR3 length: 17 amino acids. After removal of 1 base from V and 5 bases from J, the junction contained 10 bases not matched to a gene. Germline-derived CDR1 and CDR2 are MGHRA and YSYEKL. This CDR3 is CASSQVRTGLGTGELFF. CDR3 DNA: TGCGCCAGCAGCCAAGTGAGGACAGGCCTAGGGACCGGGGAGCTGTTTTTT.

The count of this clone is one. The chain combines TRBV27 with TRBJ2-7; 8 bases agree with TRBD2. Trimming cost V 7 bases and J 5 bases; bases outside gene matches: 13. Germline CDR1 is MNHEY and CDR2 is SMNVEV (reference sequence). The CDR3 runs to 15 residues. CDR3 protein: CASTSPAGGVDEQYF. The CDR3 DNA sequence: TGTGCCAGCACCTCACCGGCGGGAGGCGTGGACGAGCAGTACTTC.

V and J are TRBV30 and TRBJ1-4, with TRBD1 matching over 8 bases. Germline V gene lookup returns CDR1 GTSNPN and CDR2 SVGIG (reference sequence). This CDR3 has 14 amino acids. V was clipped by 0 bases and J by 8 bases; unmatched bases: 5. In DNA, the CDR3 is TGTGCCTGGAGTGTAGGGACAGGTCTCGAAAAACTGTTTTTT. This codes for CAWSVGTGLEKLFF.

The chain links TRBV6-1 to TRBJ2-7; D is undetermined. The CDR3 has 14 amino acids. With 4 bases removed from V and 0 bases from J, the gap between germline ends came to 10 bases. Germline CDR1 and CDR2: MNHNS and SASEGT. CDR3 sequence reads: CASSALATSYEQYF. The CDR3, as DNA: TGTGCCAGCAGTGCCTTGGCCACCTCCTACGAGCAGTACTTC.

The chain carries TRBV15 and TRBJ2-2; a possible D gene is TRBD2 (6 bases). The CDR3 contains 14 residues. The V and J ends lost 11 bases and 5 bases respectively, with 18 bases between them. Germline-derived CDR1 and CDR2 are LNHNV and YYDKDF (reference sequence). CDR3 loop: CAVREKDWTGELFF. CDR3 DNA sequence: TGTGCCGTTCGGGAGAAAGACTGGACCGGGGAGCTGTTTTTT.

V is TRBV7-9 and J is TRBJ2-3; perhaps TRBD2 as D (6 bases). The CDR3 consists of 16 residues. Germline V gene sequence: CDR1 SEHNR, CDR2 FQNEAQ (reference sequence). V lost 6 bases and J 4 bases, leaving 20 bases between the germline ends. DNA for the CDR3: TGTGCCAGCAGACAGACTAGGACCGAGGCGGCAGATACGCAGTATTTT. Protein product: CASRQTRTEAADTQYF.

This chain joins TRBV14 and TRBJ2-5; D tentatively reads TRBD1 or TRBD2 (5 bases each). Germline V CDR1 and CDR2: SGHDN, FVKESK. The CDR3 covers 15 residues. The V and J ends lost 2 bases and 7 bases respectively, with 17 bases between them. Written as DNA, the CDR3 is TGTGCCAGCAGCCAATCAGGGTTCGGGATCGGGACCCAGTACTTC. Translating gives CASSQSGFGIGTQYF.

This sequence joins TRBV5-4 and TRBJ2-3; 14 bases are shared with TRBD2. Germline V lookup: CDR1 SGHNT, CDR2 YYREEE (reference sequence). V dropped 4 bases and J dropped 0; count of bases not matched to a gene: 13. CDR3 length: 20 amino acids. The CDR3, as DNA: TGTGCCAGCAGCCCACGACTAGCGGGAGGGATGACCGAGAGCACAGATACGCAGTATTTT. It is translated as CASSPRLAGGMTESTDTQYF.

The chain is built from TRBV4-3 and TRBJ2-1; the D gene could be TRBD1 or TRBD2 (5 bases each). Trimming cost V 4 bases and J 5 bases, with 15 bases left between them. Germline CDR1 LGHNA, CDR2 YSLEER. The CDR3 consists of 15 residues. The CDR3 bases are TGCGCCAGCAGCCCACTTGGGGGTTTTAACAATGAGCAGTTCTTC. Encoded protein: CASSPLGGFNNEQFF.

V and J are TRBV5-6 and TRBJ1-5; D may be TRBD1 (5 bases). This CDR3 region has 15 residues. Per germline, CDR1 SGHDT and CDR2 YYEEEE. The ends were cut back, 0 bases at V and 1 base at J, with 8 bases in the middle. CDR3 protein: CASSLGQTSNQPQHF. CDR3 DNA: TGTGCCAGCAGCTTGGGACAGACGAGCAATCAGCCCCAGCATTTT.

The chain recombines TRBV11-3 with TRBJ2-3, with 7 nucleotides matching TRBD2. The CDR3 consists of 15 residues. Per germline, CDR1 SGHNT and CDR2 YENEEA. V lost 2 bases, J lost 6 bases, and 8 bases stayed unmatched. CDR3 residues: CASSLRETSMDTQYF. CDR3 DNA: TGTGCCAGCAGCTTAAGAGAGACTAGCATGGATACGCAGTATTTT.

V gene TRBV6-5 combines with J gene TRBJ2-1, with 7 bases that match TRBD2. J lost 2 bases, V lost 6 bases, and 7 bases had no gene match. The CDR3 is made up of 15 amino acids. From germline, CDR1 is MNHEY and CDR2 SVGAGI. CDR3 loop: CASSMGLPTYNEQFF. DNA for the CDR3: TGTGCCAGCAGCATGGGACTACCCACCTACAATGAGCAGTTCTTC.

The V call is TRBV18, the J call TRBJ2-7, with D tentatively TRBD1 (5 bases). The CDR3 length is 16 residues. With 0 bases removed from V and 4 bases from J, the gap between germline ends came to 16 bases. Germline CDR1 KGHSH, CDR2 LQKENI. CDR3 loop: CASSPPLRRGAYEQYF. In nucleotides, the CDR3 is TGTGCCAGCTCACCACCTCTGAGAAGGGGCGCGTACGAGCAGTACTTC.

CDR3 nucleotide sequence: TGTGCCAGCAGTTCGAACCCCCGGGAGGAAAAACTGTTTTTT. Translated, it gives CASSSNPREEKLFF. The chain links TRBV28 to TRBJ1-4; D remains unclear. Germline CDR1 reads MDHEN; CDR2 reads SYDVKM. CDR3 length: 14 residues. V lost 4 bases to trimming and J lost 8 bases, with 14 bases between them.

The gene calls are TRBV14 and TRBJ2-7; D unresolved. From germline, CDR1 is SGHDN and CDR2 FVKESK. This CDR3 is built from 14 residues. V lost 1 base, J lost 6 bases, and 13 bases lay in between. CDR3 in amino acids: CASSQVGSLVEQYF. The CDR3 DNA reads TGTGCCAGCAGCCAAGTTGGTTCATTAGTCGAGCAGTACTTC.

The genes are TRBV28 and TRBJ1-1; weak D call: TRBD1 (5 bases). This CDR3 contains 16 residues. The V and J ends lost 3 bases and 0 bases respectively, with 14 bases between them. Germline V lookup: CDR1 MDHEN, CDR2 SYDVKM. CDR3 sequence (DNA): TGTGCCAGCAGTTTGTATGCCGGGACCATGAACACTGAAGCTTTCTTT. Translation gives CASSLYAGTMNTEAFF.

A remark on this clone: Different DNA sequences within this sample yield the same CDR3. The rearrangement links TRBV29-1 to TRBJ1-2; 9 positions match TRBD1. The CDR3 extends over 12 amino acids. Germline trimming cut 6 bases from V and 8 bases from J; bases unmatched to any gene: 7. The V gene's germline CDR1 is SQVTM and CDR2 ANQGSEA. The CDR3 sequence: CSVRDRVDGYTF. The CDR3 DNA reads as TGCAGCGTCCGGGACAGGGTAGACGGCTACACCTTC.

The chain couples TRBV7-3 to TRBJ1-2, with TRBD1 matching 7 bases. The V segment lost 2 bases and the J segment 6 bases; nucleotides outside the gene matches: 6. The CDR3 totals 14 residues. The V gene's germline CDR1 is SGHTA and CDR2 FQGTGA. The CDR3 loop is CASSLQGEVDGYTF. CDR3 nucleotides: TGTGCCAGCAGCTTACAGGGGGAAGTAGATGGCTACACCTTC. Based on the CDR3 plus reference TRBV7-3 and TRBJ1-2, the full variable domain is GAGVSQTPSNKVTEKGKYVELRCDPISGHTALYWYRQSLGQGPEFLIYFQGTGAADDSGLPNDRFFAVRPEGSVSTLKIQRTERGDSAVYLCASSLQGEVDGYTFGSGTRLTVV.

The gene calls are TRBV29-1 and TRBJ2-7; 8 bases map to TRBD2. The V and J ends lost 2 bases and 2 bases, in that order; junction bases with no gene match: 5. The germline CDR1 and CDR2 sequences are SQVTM and ANQGSEA. The CDR3 spans 14 residues. CDR3 residues: CSVEWSGGTYEQYF. For the CDR3, the DNA is TGCAGCGTTGAATGGAGCGGGGGAACCTACGAGCAGTACTTC.

The chain carries TRBV23-1 and TRBJ1-3; D gene uncertain. TRBV23-1 is noted as an ORF with a role that remains uncertain. The CDR3 runs 16 residues. V was trimmed by 6 bases and J by 2 bases, leaving 17 bases between them. Written as DNA, the CDR3 is TGCGCCAGCAGCGAGGTGGCACCCCGTACTGGAAACACCATATATTTT. It encodes CASSEVAPRTGNTIYF.